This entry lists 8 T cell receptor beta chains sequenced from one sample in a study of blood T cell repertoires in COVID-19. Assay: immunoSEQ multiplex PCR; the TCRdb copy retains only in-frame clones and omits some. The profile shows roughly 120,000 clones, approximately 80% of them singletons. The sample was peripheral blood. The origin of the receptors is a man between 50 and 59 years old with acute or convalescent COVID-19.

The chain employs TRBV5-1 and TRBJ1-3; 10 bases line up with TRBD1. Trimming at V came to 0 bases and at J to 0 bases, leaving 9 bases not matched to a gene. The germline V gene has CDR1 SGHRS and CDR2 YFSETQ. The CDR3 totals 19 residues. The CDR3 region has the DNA TGCGCCAGCAGCTTGGGGACAGGGGGATCGCTCACCTCTGGAAACACCATATATTTT. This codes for CASSLGTGGSLTSGNTIYF.

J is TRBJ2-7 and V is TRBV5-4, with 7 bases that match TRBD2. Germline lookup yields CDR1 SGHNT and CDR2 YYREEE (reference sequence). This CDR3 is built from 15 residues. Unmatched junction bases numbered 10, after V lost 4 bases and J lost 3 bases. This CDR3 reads CASSRSGGGSYEQYF. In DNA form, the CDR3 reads TGTGCCAGCAGCCGGTCCGGAGGCGGGAGCTACGAGCAGTACTTC.

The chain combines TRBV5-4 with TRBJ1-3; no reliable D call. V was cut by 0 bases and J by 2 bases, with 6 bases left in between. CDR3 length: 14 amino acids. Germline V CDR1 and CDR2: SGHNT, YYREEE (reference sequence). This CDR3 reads CASSLAGTGNTIYF. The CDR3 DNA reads TGTGCCAGCAGCTTGGCAGGTACTGGAAACACCATATATTTT. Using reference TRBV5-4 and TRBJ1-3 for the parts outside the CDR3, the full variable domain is ETGVTQSPTHLIKTRGQQVTLRCSSQSGHNTVSWYQQALGQGPQFIFQYYREEENGRGNFPPRFSGLQFPNYSSELNVNALELDDSALYLCASSLAGTGNTIYFGEGSWLTVV.

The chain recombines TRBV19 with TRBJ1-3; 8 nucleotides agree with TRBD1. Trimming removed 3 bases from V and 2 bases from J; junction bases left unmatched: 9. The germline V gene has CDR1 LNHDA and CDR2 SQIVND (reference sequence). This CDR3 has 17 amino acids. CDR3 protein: CASSMRTGTATGNTIYF. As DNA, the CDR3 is TGTGCCAGTAGTATGCGGACAGGGACGGCGACTGGAAACACCATATATTTT.

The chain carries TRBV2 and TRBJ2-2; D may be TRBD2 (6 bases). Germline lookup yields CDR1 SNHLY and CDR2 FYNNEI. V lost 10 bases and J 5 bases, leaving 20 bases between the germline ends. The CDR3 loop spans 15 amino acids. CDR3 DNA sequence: TGTGCCAACAGCGAACCCGAGGCGGGGACCGGGGAGCTGTTTTTT. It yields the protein CANSEPEAGTGELFF.

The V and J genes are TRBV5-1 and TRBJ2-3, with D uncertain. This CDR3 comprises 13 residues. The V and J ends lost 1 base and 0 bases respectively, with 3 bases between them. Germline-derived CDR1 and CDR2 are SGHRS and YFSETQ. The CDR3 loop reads CASSLPSTDTQYF. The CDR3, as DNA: TGCGCCAGCAGCTTGCCTAGCACAGATACGCAGTATTTT. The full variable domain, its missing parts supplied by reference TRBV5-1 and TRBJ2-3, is KAGVTQTPRYLIKTRGQQVTLSCSPISGHRSVSWYQQTPGQGLQFLFEYFSETQRNKGNFPGRFSGRQFSNSRSEMNVSTLELGDSALYLCASSLPSTDTQYFGPGTRLTVL.

CDR3 sequence reads: CATSDPTLTGSTDTQYF. The CDR3 coding sequence is TGTGCCACCAGTGATCCTACATTGACTGGCTCCACAGATACGCAGTATTTT. The chain couples TRBV24-1 to TRBJ2-3; D is uncertain. Trimming took off 3 bases at V and 2 bases at J, with 17 bases between the two ends. The germline V gene has CDR1 KGHDR and CDR2 SFDVKD. This CDR3 spans 17 amino acids.

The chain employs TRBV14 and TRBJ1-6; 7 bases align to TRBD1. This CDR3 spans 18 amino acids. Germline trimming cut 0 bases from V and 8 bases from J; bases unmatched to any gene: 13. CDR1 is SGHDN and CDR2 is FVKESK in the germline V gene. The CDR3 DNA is TGTGCCAGCAGCCAAGATCGGGGAAGGCAGGGGGTTGATTCACCCCTCCACTTT. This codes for CASSQDRGRQGVDSPLHF.